This TCR beta chain was captured by sequencing in a study of CD8+ T cells in alopecia areata. RNA extraction was followed by reverse transcription into cDNA, which acted as the sequencing template. Libraries were prepared by immunoSEQ multiplex PCR; TCRdb keeps only in-frame clonotypes and omits some of them. The sample gives 250,000 to 300,000 clones, 55% to 70% of which show up once; about 1.8% is in the top ten. Treatment indicated: oral pan-JAK inhibitor, 5-10 mg twice daily. Per the germline V gene, CDR1 is SEHNR and CDR2 is FQNEAQ (reference sequence). CDR3 length: 15 amino acids. V lost 5 bases, J lost 3 bases, and 15 bases lay in between.

Sequenced here: CD4+ T cells sorted from blood, sampled at week 24, from a patient treated with tofacitinib. V usage is TRBV7-9 and J usage is TRBJ2-3; D tentatively fits TRBD1 or TRBD2 (5 bases each). The receptor was isolated from a human donor with alopecia areata. The CDR3 spells CASSIRDLGTDTQYF. CDR3 sequence (DNA): TGTGCCAGCAGCATCAGGGACCTGGGGACAGATACGCAGTATTTT.